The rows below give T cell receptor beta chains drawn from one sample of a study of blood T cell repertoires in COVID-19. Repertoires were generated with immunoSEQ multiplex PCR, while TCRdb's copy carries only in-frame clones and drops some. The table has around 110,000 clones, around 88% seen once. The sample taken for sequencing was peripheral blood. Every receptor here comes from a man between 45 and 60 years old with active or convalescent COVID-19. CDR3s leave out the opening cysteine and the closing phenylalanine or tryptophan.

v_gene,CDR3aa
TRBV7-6,ASSLAGADTQY
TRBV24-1,ATSDNSGKEYNEQF
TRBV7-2,ASSLWAAQY
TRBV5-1,ASSLVGRAPNEKLF
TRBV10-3,AIRGLDGTEAF
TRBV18,ASSPGGAAYQPQH
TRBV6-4,ASSNSEEEGRDTQY
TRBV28,ASSTAGMLTEAF
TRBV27,ASSLARAYTEAF
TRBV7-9,ASSLSGTGDGAAF
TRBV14,ASSLHPSSETQY
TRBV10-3,AITGQGADYGYT
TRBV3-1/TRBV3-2,ASSVYNVNTEAF
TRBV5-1,ASSFEGWNTEAF
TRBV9,ASSSQTGGSGELF
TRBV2,ASMPVNTGELF
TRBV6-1,ASSERQAGANVLT
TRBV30,ACAQGAEGNQPQH
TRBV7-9,ASSYSGTTEAF
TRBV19,ASSIDRVAKQF
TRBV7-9,TPGLAGGPGNEQF
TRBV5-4,ASSLGQGIGNTIY
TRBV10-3,AISTRSGPNTGELF
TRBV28,ASRGAINTEAF
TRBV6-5,ASSRDRGKYEQY
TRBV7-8,ASSLDGTGYNEQF
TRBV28,ASSLGGDYNEQF
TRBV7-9,ASSPRSGIDNSPLH
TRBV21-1,ASSKKRGLFGPRSDTQY
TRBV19,ASSKARGSDTQY
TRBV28,ASRLHRDSSPLH
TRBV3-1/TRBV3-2,ASRGLAGGEQF
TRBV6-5,ASRPGQNTEAF
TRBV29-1,SVNSGSSLRNEQF
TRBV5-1,ASSFLPAGGPINEQF
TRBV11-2,ASSLQTGGYEQY
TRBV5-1,ASKGGTGIIYGYT
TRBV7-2,ASSYLRSTDTQY
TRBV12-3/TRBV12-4,ASFIRGHTEAF
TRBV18,ASSPPWRQVSYEQY
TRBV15,ATSRETGGPYEQY
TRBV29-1,SVQGRDEQF
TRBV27,ASSLRGASGRGHEQF